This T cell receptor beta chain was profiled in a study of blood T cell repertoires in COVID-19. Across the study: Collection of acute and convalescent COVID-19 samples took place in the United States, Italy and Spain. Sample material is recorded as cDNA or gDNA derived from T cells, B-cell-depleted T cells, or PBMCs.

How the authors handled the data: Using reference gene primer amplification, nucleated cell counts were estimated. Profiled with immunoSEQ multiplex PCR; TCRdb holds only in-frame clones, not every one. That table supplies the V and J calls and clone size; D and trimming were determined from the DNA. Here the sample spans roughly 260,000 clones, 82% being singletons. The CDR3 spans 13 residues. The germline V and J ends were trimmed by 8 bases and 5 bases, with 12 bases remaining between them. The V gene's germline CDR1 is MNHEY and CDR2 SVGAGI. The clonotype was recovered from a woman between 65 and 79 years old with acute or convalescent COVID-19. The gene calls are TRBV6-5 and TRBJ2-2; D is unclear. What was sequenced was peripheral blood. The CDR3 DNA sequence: TGTGCCAGCGAATATAGAGCGACCGGGGAGCTGTTTTTT. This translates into CASEYRATGELFF.